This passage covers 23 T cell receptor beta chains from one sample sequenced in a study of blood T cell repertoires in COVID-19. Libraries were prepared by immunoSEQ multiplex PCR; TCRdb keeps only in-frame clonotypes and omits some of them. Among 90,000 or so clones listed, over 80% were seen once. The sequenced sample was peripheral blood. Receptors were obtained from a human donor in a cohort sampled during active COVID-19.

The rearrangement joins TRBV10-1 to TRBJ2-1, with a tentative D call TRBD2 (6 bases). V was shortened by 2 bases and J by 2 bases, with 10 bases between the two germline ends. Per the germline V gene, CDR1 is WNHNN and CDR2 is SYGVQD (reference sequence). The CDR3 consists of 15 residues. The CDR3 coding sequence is TGCGCCAGCAGTGAGGTAGCGGATACCTACAATGAGCAGTTCTTC. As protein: CASSEVADTYNEQFF.

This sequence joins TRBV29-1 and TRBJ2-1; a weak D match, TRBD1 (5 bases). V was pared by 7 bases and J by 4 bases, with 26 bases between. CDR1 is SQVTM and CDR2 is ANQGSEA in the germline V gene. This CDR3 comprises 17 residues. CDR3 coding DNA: TGCAGCGCAGCACCTTTGCTTGGGGCAGGGTCTTACAATGAGCAGTTCTTC. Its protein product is CSAAPLLGAGSYNEQFF.

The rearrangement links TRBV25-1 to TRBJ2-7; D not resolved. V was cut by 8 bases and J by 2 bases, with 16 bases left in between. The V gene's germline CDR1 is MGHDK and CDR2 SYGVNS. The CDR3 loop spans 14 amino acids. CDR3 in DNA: TGTGCCAGCGAAGCTCCGGGTTATACCTACGAGCAGTACTTC. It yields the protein CASEAPGYTYEQYF.

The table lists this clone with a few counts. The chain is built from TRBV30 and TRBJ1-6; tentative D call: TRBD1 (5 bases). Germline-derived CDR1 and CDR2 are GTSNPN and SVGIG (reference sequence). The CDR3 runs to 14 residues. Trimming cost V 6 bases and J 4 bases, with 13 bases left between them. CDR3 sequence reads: CACLGLNYNSPLHF. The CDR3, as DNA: TGTGCCTGCTTGGGACTGAATTATAATTCACCCCTCCACTTT.

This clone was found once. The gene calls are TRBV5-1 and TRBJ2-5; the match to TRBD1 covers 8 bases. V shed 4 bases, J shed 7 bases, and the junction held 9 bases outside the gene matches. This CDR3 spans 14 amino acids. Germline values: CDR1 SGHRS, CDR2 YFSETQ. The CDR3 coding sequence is TGCGCCAGCAGCCCGGGGACAGGCGGGATGACCCAGTACTTC. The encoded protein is CASSPGTGGMTQYF.

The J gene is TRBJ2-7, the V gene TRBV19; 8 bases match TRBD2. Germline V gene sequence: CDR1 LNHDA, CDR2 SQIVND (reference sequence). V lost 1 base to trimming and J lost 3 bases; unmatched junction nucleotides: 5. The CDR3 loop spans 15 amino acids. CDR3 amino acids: CASSIGGGRLYEQYF. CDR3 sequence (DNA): TGTGCCAGTAGTATAGGCGGGGGGCGGCTCTACGAGCAGTACTTC.

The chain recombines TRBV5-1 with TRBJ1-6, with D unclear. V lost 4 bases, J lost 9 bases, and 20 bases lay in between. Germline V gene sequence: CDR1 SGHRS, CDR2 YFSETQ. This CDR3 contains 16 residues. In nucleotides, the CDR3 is TGCGCCAGCAGCCGCCTAGGTTCGGTGCAACTTTCACCCCTCCACTTT. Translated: CASSRLGSVQLSPLHF.

The chain's CDR3 is CASSQEMDYYGSEETQYF. The CDR3 bases are TGCGCCAGCAGCCAAGAAATGGACTACTACGGCAGCGAAGAGACCCAGTACTTC. The rearrangement links TRBV4-3 to TRBJ2-5; D is possibly TRBD2 (6 bases). Looked up from germline, CDR1 is LGHNA and CDR2 is YSLEER. Trimming pared 0 bases from V and 3 bases from J, leaving 20 bases between. This CDR3 region has 18 residues.

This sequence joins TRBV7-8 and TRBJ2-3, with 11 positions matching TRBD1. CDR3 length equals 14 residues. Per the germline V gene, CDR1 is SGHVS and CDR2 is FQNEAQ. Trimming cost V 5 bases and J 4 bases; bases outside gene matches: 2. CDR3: CASSRDRGADTQYF. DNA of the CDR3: TGTGCCAGCAGCCGGGACAGGGGGGCAGATACGCAGTATTTT.

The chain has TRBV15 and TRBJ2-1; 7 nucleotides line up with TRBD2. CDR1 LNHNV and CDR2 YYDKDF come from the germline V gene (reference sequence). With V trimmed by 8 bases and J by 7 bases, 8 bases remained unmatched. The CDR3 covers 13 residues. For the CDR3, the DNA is TGTGCCACCTCCCGCGGGGGTAATAATGAGCAGTTCTTC. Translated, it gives CATSRGGNNEQFF. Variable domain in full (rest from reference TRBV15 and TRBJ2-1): DAMVIQNPRYQVTQFGKPVTLSCSQTLNHNVMYWYQQKSSQAPKLLFHYYDKDFNNEADTPDNFQSRRPNTSFCFLDIRSPGLGDTAMYLCATSRGGNNEQFFGPGTRLTVL.

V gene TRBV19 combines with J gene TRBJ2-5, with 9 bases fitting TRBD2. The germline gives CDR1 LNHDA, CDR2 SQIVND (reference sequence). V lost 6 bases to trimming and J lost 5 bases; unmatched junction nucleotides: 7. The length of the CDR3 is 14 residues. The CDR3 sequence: CASRPGLALETQYF. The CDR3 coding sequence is TGTGCCAGTAGACCGGGACTAGCATTGGAGACCCAGTACTTC.

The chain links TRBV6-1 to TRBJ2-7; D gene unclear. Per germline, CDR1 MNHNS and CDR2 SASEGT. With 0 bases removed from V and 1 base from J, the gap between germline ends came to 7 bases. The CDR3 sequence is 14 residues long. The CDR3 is CASSEAYSSYEQYF. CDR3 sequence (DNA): TGTGCCAGCAGTGAAGCGTACAGTTCCTACGAGCAGTACTTC.

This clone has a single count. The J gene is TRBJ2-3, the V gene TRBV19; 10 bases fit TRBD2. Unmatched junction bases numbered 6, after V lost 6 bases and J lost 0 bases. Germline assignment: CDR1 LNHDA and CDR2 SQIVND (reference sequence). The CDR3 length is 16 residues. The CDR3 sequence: CASSATSGQSTDTQYF. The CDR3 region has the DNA TGTGCCAGTAGCGCGACTAGCGGGCAAAGCACAGATACGCAGTATTTT. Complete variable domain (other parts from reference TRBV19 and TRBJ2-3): DGGITQSPKYLFRKEGQNVTLSCEQNLNHDAMYWYRQDPGQGLRLIYYSQIVNDFQKGDIAEGYSVSREKKESFPLTVTSAQKNPTAFYLCASSATSGQSTDTQYFGPGTRLTVL.

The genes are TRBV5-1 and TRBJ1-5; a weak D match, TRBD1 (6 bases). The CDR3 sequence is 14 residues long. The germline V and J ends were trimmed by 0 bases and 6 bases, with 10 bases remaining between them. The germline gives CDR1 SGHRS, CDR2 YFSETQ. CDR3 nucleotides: TGCGCCAGCAGCTTGGAAGGGGGTGGTCAGCCCCAGCATTTT. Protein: CASSLEGGGQPQHF.

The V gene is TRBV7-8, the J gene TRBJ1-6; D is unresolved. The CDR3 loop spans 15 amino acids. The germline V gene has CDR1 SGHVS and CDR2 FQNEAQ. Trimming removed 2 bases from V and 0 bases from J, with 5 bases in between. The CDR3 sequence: CASSLRSSYNSPLHF. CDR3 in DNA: TGTGCCAGCAGCTTACGGAGCTCCTATAATTCACCCCTCCACTTT.

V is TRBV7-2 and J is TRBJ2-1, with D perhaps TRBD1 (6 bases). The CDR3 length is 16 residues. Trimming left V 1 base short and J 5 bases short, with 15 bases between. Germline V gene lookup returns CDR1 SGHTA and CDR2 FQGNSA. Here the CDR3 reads CASSLVVTGPHNEQFF. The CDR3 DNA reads TGTGCCAGCAGCTTAGTAGTCACAGGGCCCCACAATGAGCAGTTCTTC.

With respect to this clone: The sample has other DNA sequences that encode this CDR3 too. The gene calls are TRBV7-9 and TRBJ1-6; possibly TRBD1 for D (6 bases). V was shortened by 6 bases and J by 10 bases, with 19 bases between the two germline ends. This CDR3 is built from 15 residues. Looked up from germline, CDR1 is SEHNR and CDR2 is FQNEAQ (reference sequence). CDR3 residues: CASSLGGQGRSPLHF. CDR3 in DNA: TGTGCCAGCAGTCTTGGCGGGCAGGGGCGCTCACCCCTCCACTTT. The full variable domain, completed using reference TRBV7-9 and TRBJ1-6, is DTGVSQNPRHKITKRGQNVTFRCDPISEHNRLYWYRQTLGQGPEFLTYFQNEAQLEKSRLLSDRFSAERPKGSFSTLEIQRTEQGDSAMYLCASSLGGQGRSPLHFGNGTRLTVT.

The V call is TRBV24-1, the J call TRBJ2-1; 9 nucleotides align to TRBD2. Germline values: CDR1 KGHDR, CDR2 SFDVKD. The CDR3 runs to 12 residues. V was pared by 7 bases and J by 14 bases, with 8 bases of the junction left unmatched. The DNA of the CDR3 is TGTGCCACCAGCGACCCAGGACTAGCGAAGTTCTTC. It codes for CATSDPGLAKFF.

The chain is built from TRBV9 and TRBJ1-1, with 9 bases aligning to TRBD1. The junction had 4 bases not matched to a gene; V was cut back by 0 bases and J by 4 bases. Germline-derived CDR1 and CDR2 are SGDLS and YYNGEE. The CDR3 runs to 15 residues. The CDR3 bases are TGTGCCAGCAGCGTAGTGGGACAGGGAGGCACTGAAGCTTTCTTT. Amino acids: CASSVVGQGGTEAFF.

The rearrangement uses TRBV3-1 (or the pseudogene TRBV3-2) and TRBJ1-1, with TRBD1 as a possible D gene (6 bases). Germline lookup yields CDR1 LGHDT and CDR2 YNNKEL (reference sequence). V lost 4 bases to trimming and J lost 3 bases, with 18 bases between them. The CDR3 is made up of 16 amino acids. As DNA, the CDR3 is TGTGCCAGCAGCCTGATGTTTCGGACAGATGACACTGAAGCTTTCTTT. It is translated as CASSLMFRTDDTEAFF.

The CDR3 protein is CASSNGGGNQETQYF. The CDR3 DNA is TGTGCCAGTAGTAATGGGGGGGGTAACCAAGAGACCCAGTACTTC. V gene TRBV19 combines with J gene TRBJ2-5; 7 nucleotides line up with TRBD2. From germline, CDR1 is LNHDA and CDR2 SQIVND (reference sequence). The CDR3 length is 15 residues. Losses at the gene ends were 4 bases for V and 0 bases for J; bases not matched to a gene: 5.

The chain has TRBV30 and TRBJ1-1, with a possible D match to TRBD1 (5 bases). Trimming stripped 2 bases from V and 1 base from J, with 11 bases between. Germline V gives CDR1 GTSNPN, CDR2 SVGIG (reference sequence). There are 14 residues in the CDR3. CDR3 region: CAWSPRGRNTEAFF. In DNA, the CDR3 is TGTGCCTGGAGTCCACGGGGGAGGAACACTGAAGCTTTCTTT.

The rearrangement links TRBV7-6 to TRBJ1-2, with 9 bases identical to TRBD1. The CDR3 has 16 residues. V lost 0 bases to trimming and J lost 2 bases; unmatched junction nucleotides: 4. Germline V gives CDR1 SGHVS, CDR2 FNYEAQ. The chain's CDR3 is CASSLAPDRGNYGYTF. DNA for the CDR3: TGTGCCAGCAGCTTAGCACCTGACAGGGGGAACTATGGCTACACCTTC. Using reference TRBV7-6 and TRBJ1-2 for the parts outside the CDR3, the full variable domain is GAGVSQSPRYKVTKRGQDVALRCDPISGHVSLYWYRQALGQGPEFLTYFNYEAQQDKSGLPNDRFSAERPEGSISTLTIQRTEQRDSAMYRCASSLAPDRGNYGYTFGSGTRLTVV.